This is a list of T cell receptor beta chains from one sample in a study of T cells after yellow fever vaccination. TCRdb reanalysed the 5' RACE reads using MiXCR and keeps one entry per CDR3 protein. Among about 320,000 distinct CDR3 sequences listed, approximately 4% were seen once. This material consisted of PBMCs, taken 15 days after the yellow fever booster vaccination. The source of these receptors is a man in his late teens or twenties who received the YFV17D yellow fever vaccine. Each CDR3 is given with its conserved first and last residue. A D gene is named only where the DNA matches it firmly. Not all rows give a size; the values are once, few, many and, for expanded clones, a class.

V: TRBV20-1
J: TRBJ1-1
size: NA
D: NA
DNA: TGCAGCCAACAAGTTCCGAACACTGAAGCTTTCTTT
CDR3: CSQQVPNTEAFF

V: TRBV5-6
J: TRBJ2-5
size: few
D: NA
DNA: TGTGCCAGCTTACGGGGGTTTGGAGAGACCCAGTACTTC
CDR3: CASLRGFGETQYF

V: TRBV5-5
J: TRBJ1-6
size: NA
D: TRBD1
DNA: TGTGCCAGCAGCTTGGAGGGGGCATCCACTTCACCCCTCCACTTT
CDR3: CASSLEGASTSPLHF

V: TRBV7-2
J: TRBJ2-1
size: few
D: NA
DNA: TGTGCCAGCAGCTTAGTGGGTAGCGCCAGCTCCTACAATGAGCAGTTCTTC
CDR3: CASSLVGSASSYNEQFF

V: TRBV4-1
J: TRBJ2-7
size: many
D: TRBD2
DNA: TGCGCCAGCAGCCAAAACGGGGAGGGAGGCGAGCAGTACTTC
CDR3: CASSQNGEGGEQYF

V: TRBV23-1
J: TRBJ2-1
size: few
D: NA
DNA: TGCGCCAGCAGAACCGACAGGATGAACAATGAGCAGTTCTTC
CDR3: CASRTDRMNNEQFF

V: TRBV5-1
J: TRBJ2-5
size: few
D: TRBD1
DNA: TGCGCCAGCAGGTCAGGGGGTCTGTCAGAGACCCAGTACTTC
CDR3: CASRSGGLSETQYF

V: TRBV25-1
J: TRBJ1-5
size: few
D: NA
DNA: TGTGCCAGCAGTGTACCGGGTAGCAATCAGCCCCAGCATTTT
CDR3: CASSVPGSNQPQHF

V: TRBV7-9
J: TRBJ2-7
size: many
D: NA
DNA: TGTGCCAGCAGCGACCCTCGGGACGAGCAGTACTTC
CDR3: CASSDPRDEQYF

V: TRBV7-9
J: TRBJ2-3
size: many
D: NA
DNA: TGTGCCAGCAGCTTAGCTCCGGAAGATACGCAGTATTTT
CDR3: CASSLAPEDTQYF

V: TRBV6-5
J: TRBJ2-3
size: many
D: NA
DNA: TGTGCCAGCAGTTACCGCTACGGGGGTGGGGATACGCAGTATTTT
CDR3: CASSYRYGGGDTQYF

V: TRBV20-1
J: TRBJ2-3
size: many
D: NA
DNA: TGCAGTGCCCCCAGACTACGAAGAGCTTTCTCGGGCACAGATACGCAGTATTTT
CDR3: CSAPRLRRAFSGTDTQYF

V: TRBV7-9
J: TRBJ2-6
size: NA
D: TRBD1
DNA: TGTGCCAGCAGCCCCGGAGGGACAGGGGGTTGGACCTCCTCTGGGGCCAACGTCCTGACTTTC
CDR3: CASSPGGTGGWTSSGANVLTF

V: TRBV10-3
J: TRBJ2-3
size: NA
D: TRBD2
DNA: TGTGCCATAGCTAGCGGGGGGGCCAAAGATACGCAGTATTTT
CDR3: CAIASGGAKDTQYF

V: TRBV7-8
J: TRBJ2-7
size: many
D: NA
DNA: TGTGCCAGCAGCGTAGGGATAACAGGGCTAAGCTCCTACGAGCAGTACTTC
CDR3: CASSVGITGLSSYEQYF

V: TRBV4-2
J: TRBJ1-4
size: many
D: TRBD1
DNA: TGTGCCAGCAGCCAAGATGCAGGGGGCCCAACTAATGAAAAACTGTTTTTT
CDR3: CASSQDAGGPTNEKLFF

V: TRBV2
J: TRBJ1-2
size: few
D: NA
DNA: TGTGCCAGCAGTCCCCCGGGACCGAACTATGGCTACACCTTC
CDR3: CASSPPGPNYGYTF

V: TRBV29-1
J: TRBJ1-3
size: many
D: NA
DNA: TGCAGCGTTACACTCCTGCAACCTGGAAACACCATATATTTT
CDR3: CSVTLLQPGNTIYF

V: TRBV5-1
J: TRBJ2-5
size: NA
D: NA
DNA: TGCGCCAGCAGCTTGGCCTCAACGGGGCAAGAGACCCAGTACTTC
CDR3: CASSLASTGQETQYF

V: TRBV4-3
J: TRBJ1-1
size: many
D: NA
DNA: TGCGCCAGCAGCTCCAGTCCGGCCCCGAACACTGAAGCTTTCTTT
CDR3: CASSSSPAPNTEAFF

V: TRBV15
J: TRBJ1-1
size: NA
D: NA
DNA: TGTGCCACCAGCAGAGATTTGGGGCCGAACACTGAAGCTTTCTTT
CDR3: CATSRDLGPNTEAFF

V: TRBV7-2
J: TRBJ1-1
size: few
D: NA
DNA: TGTGCCAGCAGCCTGCACCAAGGGGGATCGACTGAAGCTTTCTTT
CDR3: CASSLHQGGSTEAFF

V: TRBV7-2
J: TRBJ2-5
size: NA
D: TRBD2
DNA: TGTGCCAGCAGCTACCCCGGGCAGGCTGGGGGGGACTTC
CDR3: CASSYPGQAGGDF

V: TRBV11-1
J: TRBJ2-1
size: few
D: NA
DNA: TGTGCCAGCAGCATACCGGGACAACTAATTAAGCAGTTCTTC
CDR3: CASSIPGQLIKQFF

V: TRBV7-2
J: TRBJ2-3
size: NA
D: TRBD2
DNA: TGTGCCAGCAGCTCGCGGGGGGCTAGCACAGATACGCAGTATTTT
CDR3: CASSSRGASTDTQYF

V: TRBV2
J: TRBJ1-4
size: few
D: NA
DNA: TGTGCCAGCAGTTCTCGTGCGGCTAATGAAAAACTGTTTTTT
CDR3: CASSSRAANEKLFF

V: TRBV25-1
J: TRBJ2-2
size: few
D: NA
DNA: TGTGCCAGCAGCCAGCTTGCCGGGGAGCTGTTTTTT
CDR3: CASSQLAGELFF

V: TRBV6-5
J: TRBJ2-5
size: many
D: NA
DNA: TGTGCCAGCAGTTACTCGATAAAGGTTGGGCGGCAGTACTTC
CDR3: CASSYSIKVGRQYF

V: TRBV28
J: TRBJ1-3
size: many
D: NA
DNA: TGTGCCAGCAGGACCCCTGGAAACACCATATATTTT
CDR3: CASRTPGNTIYF

V: TRBV7-2
J: TRBJ1-5
size: few
D: NA
DNA: TGTGCCAGCAGCTTAGTGGCTGATCAGCCCCAGCATTTT
CDR3: CASSLVADQPQHF

V: TRBV7-2
J: TRBJ2-3
size: NA
D: NA
DNA: TGTGCCAGCAGCTATGGGGGGCGAAGCACAGATACGCAGTATTTT
CDR3: CASSYGGRSTDTQYF

V: TRBV25-1
J: TRBJ1-4
size: NA
D: NA
DNA: TGTGCCAGCAGTGAATACTTATGGCAGAAACTGTTTTTT
CDR3: CASSEYLWQKLFF

V: TRBV7-9
J: TRBJ1-4
size: many
D: NA
DNA: TGTGCCAGCATGGGCGACCGGAATGAAAAACTGTTTTTT
CDR3: CASMGDRNEKLFF

V: TRBV18
J: TRBJ2-5
size: NA
D: TRBD2
DNA: TGTGCCAGCTCACCACCGGGAGGGAACCAAGAGACCCAGTACTTC
CDR3: CASSPPGGNQETQYF

V: TRBV15
J: TRBJ2-3
size: NA
D: NA
DNA: TGTGCCACCAGCAGAGAAAGCGGGTATGGGGTCGATACGCAGTATTTT
CDR3: CATSRESGYGVDTQYF

V: TRBV29-1
J: TRBJ2-1
size: few
D: NA
DNA: TGCAGCGTCCGACGGGGGTACGATGAGCAGTTCTTC
CDR3: CSVRRGYDEQFF

V: TRBV29-1
J: TRBJ2-5
size: many
D: NA
DNA: TGCAGCGCCGCAGGGGCACTTTGGGAGACCCAGTACTTC
CDR3: CSAAGALWETQYF

V: TRBV24-1
J: TRBJ2-1
size: few
D: NA
DNA: TGTGCCACCAGTGACCGAGGGACGGACGAGCAGTTCTTC
CDR3: CATSDRGTDEQFF

V: TRBV5-5
J: TRBJ1-3
size: many
D: NA
DNA: TGTGCCAGCAGCTTTAGACTTGGTGGAAACACCATATATTTT
CDR3: CASSFRLGGNTIYF

V: TRBV7-3
J: TRBJ2-1
size: NA
D: NA
DNA: TGTGCCAGCGGGGGGGCCAAGGAGGGTGAGCAGTTCTTC
CDR3: CASGGAKEGEQFF

V: TRBV6-6
J: TRBJ2-1
size: many
D: NA
DNA: TGTGCCAGTACAGGGGGGGACAATGAGCAGTTCTTC
CDR3: CASTGGDNEQFF

V: TRBV10-3
J: TRBJ2-4
size: many
D: NA
DNA: TGTGCCACCAACACAGGGACCAAAAACATTCAGTACTTC
CDR3: CATNTGTKNIQYF

V: TRBV5-1
J: TRBJ2-3
size: NA
D: TRBD2
DNA: TGCGCCAGCAGCTCGAGGCCTCCGGGGGGGGCATCAGATACGCAGTATTTT
CDR3: CASSSRPPGGASDTQYF

V: TRBV4-1
J: TRBJ1-5
size: many
D: NA
DNA: TGCGCCAGCAGCTCCCGGGCAGGGGAACCTCAGCCCCAGCATTTT
CDR3: CASSSRAGEPQPQHF

V: TRBV24-1
J: TRBJ2-3
size: NA
D: NA
DNA: TGTGCCACCCTAAGAACGGACTGGCCAGATACGCAGTATTTT
CDR3: CATLRTDWPDTQYF